The next 17 T cell receptor beta chains were all read from a single sample in a study of human T cells and chemical hapten exposure. The time point: patch test 1, 2 weeks after DPC sensitization. Noted treatment: therapeutic diphenylcyclopropenone sensitization with weekly scalp DPC. Each CDR3 protein is one row after TCRdb ran MiXCR on the RACE reads. The table lists 80,000 to 95,000 distinct CDR3 sequences, roughly 10% of them singletons, with about 4% in the top ten. Sequenced material: whole blood, taken in connection with sensitization to the hapten diphenylcyclopropenone (DPC). These TCRs come from a woman aged 45-59 years with alopecia areata. Some clones in this sample may be carry-over from other donors' samples.

A note on this clonotype: This may be a read error: a much more frequent sequence differs by one nucleotide. CDR3 protein: CVSSPEGYEKLFF. The CDR3 coding sequence is TGTGTCAGCTCACCAGAAGGCTATGAAAAACTGTTTTTT. The chain joins TRBV18 to TRBJ1-4; no clear D. Germline V lookup: CDR1 KGHSH, CDR2 LQKENI. CDR3 length: 13 residues.

The gene calls are TRBV30 and TRBJ1-3, with a weak D call TRBD1 (6 bases). Germline CDR1 and CDR2: GTSNPN and SVGIG (reference sequence). This CDR3 contains 14 residues. V was trimmed by 0 bases and J by 2 bases, leaving 8 bases between them. The CDR3 spells CAWSVSGAGNTIYF. The CDR3, as DNA: TGTGCCTGGAGTGTGTCAGGGGCTGGAAACACCATATATTTT.

This clonotype was seen many times. V is TRBV9 and J is TRBJ2-1, with D hard to call. The CDR3 extends over 12 amino acids. CDR1 and CDR2 from the germline V gene are SGDLS and YYNGEE. Trimming removed 2 bases from V and 10 bases from J, with 10 bases in between. The CDR3 region has the DNA TGTGCCAGCAGCGTCGTAGAGGCAGAGCAGTTCTTC. Amino acid sequence: CASSVVEAEQFF.

The chain is built from TRBV6-5 and TRBJ1-2; D remains ambiguous. The CDR3 totals 12 residues. V lost 5 bases to trimming and J lost 8 bases, with 12 bases between them. CDR1 MNHEY and CDR2 SVGAGI come from the germline V gene. CDR3 sequence: CASSPPVGGYTF. The CDR3 DNA reads TGTGCCAGCAGTCCACCGGTCGGAGGCTACACCTTC.

This clonotype has a count of ten or more. V is TRBV20-1 and J is TRBJ2-1, with no clear D. Trimming shortened V by 6 bases and J by 4 bases, and 16 bases separated the two germline ends. Germline V gene sequence: CDR1 DFQATT, CDR2 SNEGSKA (reference sequence). The CDR3 runs 14 residues. As DNA, the CDR3 is TGCAGTGCACCTCGGCGGCTAGAGTACAATGAGCAGTTCTTC. This sequence encodes CSAPRRLEYNEQFF.

This clonotype was picked up many times. The V and J genes are TRBV27 and TRBJ2-7, with TRBD2 identical over 10 bases. Germline loops: CDR1 MNHEY, CDR2 SMNVEV (reference sequence). The J segment lost 6 bases and the V segment lost 2 bases, leaving 7 bases of the junction unmatched. The CDR3 runs 15 residues. The CDR3: CASSLGSGRASEQYF. The CDR3 DNA sequence: TGTGCCAGCAGTTTAGGCAGCGGGAGGGCCTCCGAGCAGTACTTC.

V and J are TRBV6-6 and TRBJ2-3; D is ambiguous. The length of the CDR3 is 14 residues. Trimming cost V 3 bases and J 0 bases, with 7 bases left between them. The germline CDR1 and CDR2 sequences are MNHNY and SVGAGI (reference sequence). CDR3 nucleotides: TGTGCCAGCAGTTATCGGCAGAGCACAGATACGCAGTATTTT. Protein: CASSYRQSTDTQYF.

This chain links TRBV5-4 with TRBJ2-2, with 7 bases lining up with TRBD1. The CDR3 totals 15 residues. Germline loops: CDR1 SGHNT, CDR2 YYREEE (reference sequence). V was clipped by 0 bases and J by 4 bases; unmatched bases: 3. CDR3 DNA: TGTGCCAGCAGCTTGGGGGGACAGACCACCGGGGAGCTGTTTTTT. Amino acids: CASSLGGQTTGELFF.

V gene TRBV21-1 combines with J gene TRBJ2-7; TRBD2, the table's D call, lacks a check against the DNA. TRBV21-1 is deemed a pseudogene. This CDR3 has 15 amino acids. CDR3 in amino acids: CASSAGSGPGIKQYF. Written as DNA, the CDR3 is TGTGCCAGCAGCGCCGGTAGCGGCCCTGGGATCAAGCAGTACTTC.

In this sample, this clonotype turned up many times. This chain joins TRBV11-2 and TRBJ1-6; TRBD1 might be the D (6 bases). Trimming took 5 bases from V and 4 from J, leaving 12 bases between them. This CDR3 is 15 amino acids long. Per germline, CDR1 SGHAT and CDR2 FQNNGV. Written as DNA, the CDR3 is TGTGCCAGCAGCCGATCCGGGACATATAATTCACCCCTCCACTTT. It codes for CASSRSGTYNSPLHF.

This clonotype was seen many times. The V and J genes are TRBV4-2 and TRBJ2-7, with 8 bases identical to TRBD1. CDR3 length equals 15 residues. V was clipped by 5 bases and J by 1 base; unmatched bases: 7. From germline, CDR1 is LGHNA and CDR2 YNFKEQ. CDR3 DNA: TGTGCCAGCAGCTCTGGGACAGGTGATTCCTACGAGCAGTACTTC. It encodes CASSSGTGDSYEQYF.

The chain joins TRBV29-1 to TRBJ2-1, with 7 bases lining up with TRBD2. The germline V gene encodes CDR1 SQVTM and CDR2 ANQGSEA. V gave up 1 base and J gave up 0 bases; unmatched junction bases: 12. CDR3 size: 18 residues. The CDR3 sequence: CSVEGNTASGFSYNEQFF. The CDR3 DNA reads as TGCAGCGTTGAAGGGAATACGGCTAGCGGATTCTCCTACAATGAGCAGTTCTTC.

This clonotype was observed many times. The rearrangement links TRBV28 to TRBJ2-3; D is unclear. The germline V gene encodes CDR1 MDHEN and CDR2 SYDVKM. The CDR3 is 12 residues long. Trimming cost V 8 bases and J 5 bases, with 11 bases left between them. This CDR3 reads CASGSLGDTQYF. The CDR3 DNA is TGTGCCAGCGGTTCTCTCGGAGATACGCAGTATTTT. Complete variable domain (other parts from reference TRBV28 and TRBJ2-3): DVKVTQSSRYLVKRTGEKVFLECVQDMDHENMFWYRQDPGLGLRLIYFSYDVKMKEKGDIPEGYSVSREKKERFSLILESASTNQTSMYLCASGSLGDTQYFGPGTRLTVL.

This clonotype was observed a handful of times. The chain carries TRBV5-6 and TRBJ2-7; TRBD1 is a possible D gene (6 bases). Germline assignment: CDR1 SGHDT and CDR2 YYEEEE. V lost 4 bases, J lost 0 bases, and 14 bases lay in between. There are 15 residues in the CDR3. CDR3 protein: CASSALRDTSYEQYF. CDR3 nucleotide sequence: TGTGCCAGCAGCGCCCTCCGGGACACCTCCTACGAGCAGTACTTC.

The chain joins TRBV7-2 to TRBJ2-7; a weak D match, TRBD1 (5 bases). In germline, CDR1 is SGHTA, CDR2 FQGNSA. CDR3 length: 16 amino acids. V lost 4 bases and J 6 bases, leaving 22 bases between the germline ends. CDR3 nucleotides: TGTGCCAGCAGCTCCACCCCTGCGACAGTCTCGGTCGAGCAGTACTTC. This translates into CASSSTPATVSVEQYF.

In its sample, this clonotype was seen many times. The V gene is TRBV19, the J gene TRBJ2-3, with 14 bases fitting TRBD2. Looked up from germline, CDR1 is LNHDA and CDR2 is SQIVND (reference sequence). This CDR3 is 17 amino acids long. V lost 7 bases and J lost 3; bases outside the gene matches: 9. CDR3 sequence (DNA): TGTGCCAGTACGAGGACTAGCGGGGGGCCGGTTACAGATACGCAGTATTTT. It yields the protein CASTRTSGGPVTDTQYF.

This clonotype has just a few counts. The V gene is TRBV6-1, the J gene TRBJ1-1; no definite D call. The CDR3 consists of 12 residues. CDR1 is MNHNS and CDR2 is SASEGT in the germline V gene. V was pared by 6 bases and J by 6 bases, with 11 bases between. The CDR3 bases are TGTGCCAGCAGCGGGAGGTTATCTGAAGCTTTCTTT. This gives the protein CASSGRLSEAFF.